This T cell receptor (beta chain) was obtained from a study of blood T cell repertoires in COVID-19. Worth noting for this clone: No DNA is shown, since the ends of the CDR3 on it are uncertain; the CDR3 is the one TCRdb lists.

The CDR3 is 17 residues long, ends included. TCRdb's table, derived via immunoSEQ multiplex PCR, lists solely in-frame clones and lacks some. The table includes 240,000 or so clones, 80% to 90% detected once. The sequence came from a woman of 80 years or more with COVID-19, enrolled during active disease. The chain uses TRBV21-1 and TRBJ2-1; the table's D call, TRBD2, has no DNA check behind it. TRBV21-1 is recorded as a pseudogene. The source material was peripheral blood. The CDR3 here is CASSKNVASGTVNEQFF.